This T cell receptor (beta chain) was sequenced in a study of siplizumab effects on memory and regulatory T cells. Overall study results and limits: Proliferating clones, CD4+ or CD8+, lacked an assignable naive or memory phenotype in roughly 75-96% of cases. Major contributors to the alloresponse seemed to be naive T cells, which also appeared more diverse than memory cells. Solely a minor proportion of alloreactive clones could be assigned to unstimulated subsets. A mean of about 70% of mappable alloreactive CD4+ clones were Treg-derived with siplizumab, compared with 25% to 30% in controls.

The repertoire was sequenced with immunoSEQ multiplex PCR; TCRdb's copy has only in-frame clones and lacks some. The sample consists of around 83,000 clones, 85% to 90% of them appearing once. In the case of this clone: Its antigen is not known.

V shed 6 bases and J shed 4 bases, with 1 base lying between them. Germline V gene lookup returns CDR1 MNHNS and CDR2 SASEGT. The CDR3 spans 10 residues. The sequenced sample consisted of CD4+ T cells sorted from blood. The clonotype originates from a human donor in good health. V usage is TRBV6-1 and J usage is TRBJ2-1, with D hard to call. This chain's CDR3 is CASRYNEQFF. The CDR3 region has the DNA TGTGCCAGCAGGTACAATGAGCAGTTCTTC.